These 30 T cell receptor beta chains originate from one sample sequenced in a study of regulatory T cells in long-lasting Graves disease. Researchers made TCR beta libraries by using iRepertoire HTBI primers and running Arm-PCR on CDR3 regions. TCRdb itself ran the multiplex PCR reads through MiXCR, one entry per CDR3 protein. The data hold 400,000 to 500,000 distinct CDR3 sequences, with less than 15% observed a single time. Time point specified: newly diagnosed GD, antithyroid drugs for less than 3 months. TCR sequences were obtained from RNA taken from PBMCs. These data were also reused for a study on T cells in Graves' hyperthyroidism and ophthalmopathy.

The sequenced sample was peripheral blood mononuclear cells (PBMCs), obtained at new diagnosis, from a patient treated with antithyroid drugs. Receptor source: a woman aged 45 to 65 with Graves disease.

CDR3 region: CASSPDSGVYEQYF. The CDR3 coding sequence is TGTGCCAGCAGCCCAGACTCGGGAGTATACGAGCAGTACTTC. The rearrangement joins TRBV7-3 to TRBJ2-7, with D maybe TRBD2 (6 bases). Germline V gene data show CDR1 as SGHTA and CDR2 as FQGTGA. V lost 5 bases, J lost 4 bases, and 15 bases lay in between. The CDR3 spans 14 residues.

A note on this clonotype: A much larger clonotype is one base distant, so this may be a read error. This chain links TRBV6-2 or TRBV6-3 with TRBJ2-5, with TRBD2 as a possible D gene (5 bases). From germline, CDR1 is MNHEY and CDR2 SVGEGT. The CDR3 consists of 15 residues. The CDR3 DNA reads TGTGCCAGCAGCCGAGGGTGGCGGAGACAAGGGACCCAGTACTTC. This translates into CASSRGWRRQGTQYF.

CDR3 sequence: CASSTRTGMTDTQYF. CDR3 sequence (DNA): TGTGCCAGTAGTACAAGGACAGGGATGACAGATACGCAGTATTTT. This chain uses TRBV19 with TRBJ2-3, with TRBD1 identical over 8 bases. The germline V gene has CDR1 LNHDA and CDR2 SQIVND (reference sequence). CDR3 size: 15 residues. V trimming: 4 bases; J trimming: 3 bases; junction bases outside the gene matches: 6.

This clonotype was seen only a few times. Its ends do not fully match the called genes, so a read error is possible. The rearrangement links TRBV20-1 to TRBJ2-2, with D tentatively TRBD2 (5 bases). Germline lookup yields CDR1 DFQATT and CDR2 SNEGSKA (reference sequence). The CDR3 consists of 17 residues. CDR3 loop: CSARDQRGVWNTRELFF. CDR3 sequence (DNA): TGCAGTGCTAGAGATCAACGGGGAGTTTGGAACACCAGGGAGCTGTTTTTT.

V and J are TRBV28 and TRBJ1-4; D is perhaps TRBD1 (5 bases). CDR1 and CDR2 (germline): MDHEN, SYDVKM. The germline V and J ends were trimmed by 4 bases and 5 bases, with 11 bases remaining between them. The CDR3 is made up of 14 amino acids. This CDR3 is CASSSGAGNEKLFF. The CDR3 region has the DNA TGTGCCAGCAGTTCTGGGGCAGGAAATGAAAAACTGTTTTTT. Combining the CDR3 with reference TRBV28 and TRBJ1-4 gives the whole variable domain DVKVTQSSRYLVKRTGEKVFLECVQDMDHENMFWYRQDPGLGLRLIYFSYDVKMKEKGDIPEGYSVSREKKERFSLILESASTNQTSMYLCASSSGAGNEKLFFGSGTQLSVL.

This clonotype came up many times. A much more abundant neighbour one base away suggests this may be a read error. This chain links TRBV12-3 or TRBV12-4 with TRBJ1-3; D is unresolved. The CDR3 has 14 amino acids. The CDR3 region has the DNA TGTGCCAGCAGTTTGATAAGCTCTGGAAACACCACATATTTT. Translating it yields CASSLISSGNTTYF.

This clonotype was counted between two and nine times. The rearrangement uses TRBV19 and TRBJ2-5, with TRBD2 identical over 7 bases. Germline values: CDR1 LNHDA, CDR2 SQIVND (reference sequence). With V trimmed by 0 bases and J by 1 base, 11 bases remained unmatched. This CDR3 has 18 amino acids. The DNA of the CDR3 is TGTGCCAGTAGTATAGATTCAGCGGGGCCGGGCAGCCAAGAGACCCAGTACTTC. Translation: CASSIDSAGPGSQETQYF.

This clonotype was seen at least ten times. The chain carries TRBV7-8 and TRBJ1-2; D perhaps matches TRBD1 (5 bases). With 2 bases removed from V and 1 base from J, the gap between germline ends came to 11 bases. CDR3 length: 15 amino acids. The germline V gene has CDR1 SGHVS and CDR2 FQNEAQ. In DNA form, the CDR3 reads TGTGCCAGCAGCTTATTCGGGACGGTTAACTATGGCTACACCTTC. It translates to CASSLFGTVNYGYTF.

The rearrangement joins TRBV28 to TRBJ2-1; 12 nucleotides line up with TRBD2. The CDR3 loop spans 20 amino acids. The V gene end was trimmed by 6 bases and the J gene end by 4 bases; junction bases not matched to a gene: 19. CDR1 and CDR2 from the germline V gene are MDHEN and SYDVKM. CDR3 sequence (DNA): TGTGCCAGCAGACTGGACCAGGGAGGGCTAGCGGGAGGGATTTACAATGAGCAGTTCTTC. Its translation: CASRLDQGGLAGGIYNEQFF. Full variable domain (outside the CDR3, taken from reference TRBV28 and TRBJ2-1): DVKVTQSSRYLVKRTGEKVFLECVQDMDHENMFWYRQDPGLGLRLIYFSYDVKMKEKGDIPEGYSVSREKKERFSLILESASTNQTSMYLCASRLDQGGLAGGIYNEQFFGPGTRLTVL.

This clonotype was counted at least ten times. This chain links TRBV9 with TRBJ2-7; D may match TRBD1 or TRBD2 (7 bases each). This CDR3 has 14 residues. V gave up 4 bases and J gave up 1 base, with 12 bases separating them. Germline-derived CDR1 and CDR2 are SGDLS and YYNGEE. The CDR3: CASSRGDSSYEQYF. DNA for the CDR3: TGTGCCAGCAGCCGGGGGGACAGTTCCTACGAGCAGTACTTC.

As to this clonotype: It may be a read error: a sequence one base away is much more abundant. The chain has TRBV20-1 and TRBJ2-2; TRBD2 matches at 8 bases. V lost 5 bases and J lost 5; bases outside the gene matches: 10. CDR3 length: 15 residues. The V gene's germline CDR1 is DFQATT and CDR2 SNEGSKA (reference sequence). The CDR3 DNA reads as TGCAGTGCTCCTAGCGGGCCCTGGGAGACCGGGGAGCTGTTTTTT. As protein: CSAPSGPWETGELFF.

This clonotype came up a few times. V gene TRBV10-2 combines with J gene TRBJ2-7; TRBD2 agrees at 10 bases. Germline V lookup: CDR1 WSHSY, CDR2 SAAADI. Trimming removed 6 bases from V and 0 bases from J; junction bases left unmatched: 5. The CDR3 totals 15 residues. CDR3 in DNA: TGCGCCAGCAGCGGACTAGCGGAGAACTCCTACGAGCAGTACTTC. Its protein is CASSGLAENSYEQYF.

This clonotype has a handful of counts. Its ends do not fully match the called genes, so a read error is possible. The chain combines TRBV20-1 with TRBJ2-1, with a possible D match to TRBD2 (5 bases). The CDR3 has 15 amino acids. Germline V gives CDR1 DFQATT, CDR2 SNEGSKA (reference sequence). CDR3 coding DNA: TGCAGTGCTCCTTTCGCCGGGGATTCCTACAATGAGCAGTCCTTC. This encodes CSAPFAGDSYNEQSF.

This clonotype showed up just a few times. The chain links TRBV25-1 to TRBJ1-6, with D perhaps matching TRBD1 (6 bases). Trimming removed 3 bases at V and 9 bases at J, with 12 bases between. Looked up from germline, CDR1 is MGHDK and CDR2 is SYGVNS. This CDR3 has 14 amino acids. The CDR3 DNA is TGTGCCAGCAGTGATGGACAGTGGCTTTCACCCCTCCACTTT. It codes for CASSDGQWLSPLHF.

This clonotype was found a few times. The chain has TRBV19 and TRBJ2-7; D is unresolved. Per germline, CDR1 LNHDA and CDR2 SQIVND (reference sequence). Trimming left V 0 bases short and J 0 bases short, with 6 bases between. The CDR3 has 14 amino acids. The CDR3 DNA reads as TGTGCCAGTAGTATAGACCTCCGCTCCTACGAGCAGTACTTC. It translates to CASSIDLRSYEQYF.

This clonotype was picked up a small number of times. The chain employs TRBV2 and TRBJ2-3; no clear D gene. V dropped 0 bases and J dropped 4 bases, with 11 bases sitting between them. CDR3 length: 15 amino acids. Looked up from germline, CDR1 is SNHLY and CDR2 is FYNNEI. CDR3 in amino acids: CASSEAEGSADTQYF. In DNA form, the CDR3 reads TGTGCCAGCAGTGAAGCGGAAGGAAGCGCAGATACGCAGTATTTT.

As to this clonotype: A much more abundant neighbour one base away suggests this may be a read error. The chain is built from TRBV11-2 and TRBJ1-1; unclear D gene. Germline values: CDR1 SGHAT, CDR2 FQNNGV. There are 15 residues in the CDR3. The CDR3 protein is CASSPPLLRQQRALF. DNA of the CDR3: TGTGCCAGCAGCCCCCCCTTGTTACGGCAGCAACGGGCTCTCTTT.

This clonotype was counted many times. The chain joins TRBV3-1 to TRBJ1-2; 9 positions agree with TRBD1. V shed 1 base and J 5 bases; nucleotides not matched to a gene: 2. This CDR3 has 14 residues. Germline-derived CDR1 and CDR2 are LGHDT and YNNKEL (reference sequence). For the CDR3, the DNA is TGTGCCAGCAGCCAAGTACAGGGGGCTTATGGCTACACCTTC. This sequence encodes CASSQVQGAYGYTF. Using reference TRBV3-1 and TRBJ1-2 for the parts outside the CDR3, the full variable domain is DTAVSQTPKYLVTQMGNDKSIKCEQNLGHDTMYWYKQDSKKFLKIMFSYNNKELIINETVPNRFSPKSPDKAHLNLHINSLELGDSAVYFCASSQVQGAYGYTFGSGTRLTVV.

This clonotype has ten or more counts. The rearrangement joins TRBV27 to TRBJ2-7, with TRBD1 matching 11 bases. Germline assignment: CDR1 MNHEY and CDR2 SMNVEV (reference sequence). This CDR3 is built from 14 residues. The J segment lost 6 bases and the V segment lost 5 bases, leaving 6 bases of the junction unmatched. The DNA of the CDR3 is TGTGCCAGCAGTAGATCCGGGACAGGGGGCGAGCAGTACTTC. It codes for CASSRSGTGGEQYF.

This clonotype was detected ten times or more. The chain employs TRBV28 and TRBJ2-3; D unresolved. The germline V gene has CDR1 MDHEN and CDR2 SYDVKM. The CDR3 spans 15 residues. V lost 6 bases and J lost 0, with 13 bases in between. This chain's CDR3 is CASSKDVASTDTQYF. Here the CDR3 DNA reads TGTGCCAGCAGCAAAGACGTAGCTAGCACAGATACGCAGTATTTT. Variable domain in full (rest from reference TRBV28 and TRBJ2-3): DVKVTQSSRYLVKRTGEKVFLECVQDMDHENMFWYRQDPGLGLRLIYFSYDVKMKEKGDIPEGYSVSREKKERFSLILESASTNQTSMYLCASSKDVASTDTQYFGPGTRLTVL.

This clonotype was recorded at least ten times. V gene TRBV12-3 or TRBV12-4 combines with J gene TRBJ1-5; D is ambiguous. This CDR3 contains 13 residues. V was trimmed by 6 bases and J by 3 bases, leaving 9 bases between them. CDR3 in amino acids: CASSPTINQPQHF. CDR3 nucleotides: TGTGCCAGCAGCCCGACTATCAATCAGCCCCAGCATTTT.

The gene calls are TRBV29-1 and TRBJ1-6, with a tentative D call TRBD1 (5 bases). Trimming shortened V by 4 bases and J by 9 bases, and 13 bases separated the two germline ends. This CDR3 spans 13 amino acids. The germline V gene has CDR1 SQVTM and CDR2 ANQGSEA. CDR3: CSVVEGSGSPLHF. The CDR3 coding sequence is TGCAGCGTTGTGGAGGGGTCGGGTTCACCCCTCCACTTT.

This clonotype was picked up a small number of times. This may stem from a read error, because a much larger clone lies one nucleotide away. The genes are TRBV30 and TRBJ2-1; D may match TRBD1 or TRBD2 (5 bases each). Germline V lookup: CDR1 GTSNPN, CDR2 SVGIG (reference sequence). The CDR3 loop spans 12 amino acids. The CDR3 protein is CDWRGSGNEQFF. CDR3 bases: TGTGACTGGAGAGGGTCAGGGAATGAGCAGTTCTTC.

Only a few counts were recorded for this clonotype. The V call is TRBV7-3, the J call TRBJ2-3; 14 bases are a match to TRBD2. CDR1 is SGHTA, CDR2 FQGTGA, per germline. This CDR3 is 17 amino acids long. Germline trimming cut 5 bases from V and 3 bases from J; bases unmatched to any gene: 7. The CDR3 region is CASSQGLAGVLTDTQYF. In DNA form, the CDR3 reads TGTGCCAGCAGCCAGGGACTAGCGGGAGTGTTGACAGATACGCAGTATTTT.

This clonotype has at least ten counts. This chain links TRBV7-2 with TRBJ2-1, with 9 bases identical to TRBD1. The CDR3 runs 15 residues. V dropped 5 bases and J dropped 6; count of bases not matched to a gene: 8. From germline, CDR1 is SGHTA and CDR2 FQGNSA. CDR3 sequence (DNA): TGTGCCAGCAGCCGGGTTGGGGGACAGGGCAATGAGCAGTTCTTC. Its translation is CASSRVGGQGNEQFF.

The rearrangement uses TRBV11-2 and TRBJ2-1; 8 bases match TRBD1. V lost 5 bases and J lost 0; bases outside the gene matches: 6. This CDR3 comprises 16 residues. The V gene's germline CDR1 is SGHAT and CDR2 FQNNGV. The CDR3 region is CASSARTGSSYNEQFF. DNA of the CDR3: TGTGCCAGCAGCGCCAGGACAGGGAGCTCCTACAATGAGCAGTTCTTC.

This clonotype came up a few times. The rearrangement joins TRBV5-1 to TRBJ2-3, with D maybe TRBD2 (6 bases). This CDR3 comprises 15 residues. V gave up 0 bases and J gave up 6 bases, with 14 bases separating them. The germline V gene has CDR1 SGHRS and CDR2 YFSETQ. The CDR3 nucleotides are TGCGCCAGCAGCTTGGAGGCCGGGAGTCCTGATACGCAGTATTTT. Protein: CASSLEAGSPDTQYF.

This clonotype was seen a handful of times. In DNA form, the CDR3 reads TGCAGTGCGGACAGGGTCTCCTACGAGCAGTACTTC. This translates into CSADRVSYEQYF. The genes are TRBV20-1 and TRBJ2-7, with 8 bases that match TRBD1. The trim removed 6 bases at V and 0 bases at J, leaving 1 base unmatched. Germline V gene lookup returns CDR1 DFQATT and CDR2 SNEGSKA (reference sequence). The CDR3 spans 12 residues.

Many counts were recorded for this clonotype. The chain couples TRBV30 to TRBJ2-7; 11 bases agree with TRBD2. Germline-derived CDR1 and CDR2 are GTSNPN and SVGIG (reference sequence). The J segment lost 2 bases and the V segment lost 6 bases, leaving 9 bases of the junction unmatched. The CDR3 contains 15 residues. The CDR3 sequence is CACPGVAGGTYEQYF. The CDR3 coding sequence is TGTGCCTGCCCAGGGGTAGCGGGAGGGACCTACGAGCAGTACTTC.

This clonotype was found many times. The CDR3 nucleotides read TGTGCCAGCAGTCGACTAGCGGGAGCGTCCGAGCAGTACTTC. Its translation: CASSRLAGASEQYF. This chain joins TRBV28 and TRBJ2-7; TRBD2 matches 12 bases. J was trimmed by 6 bases and V by 5 bases; bases with no gene match: 5. CDR1 MDHEN and CDR2 SYDVKM come from the germline V gene. The CDR3 has 14 amino acids.